The present T cell receptor (beta chain) was sequenced within a study of T-cell reconstitution after alpha-beta-depleted transplantation in children. Broader study findings: Surviving recipient cells, namely T cells and thymic progenitors, were the source of high day-60 TCRbeta diversity in some patients. At around two months after transplant, the alpha-beta T cells were reportedly derived from several hundred expanded clones that came from non-depleted graft cells.

V lost 5 bases and J lost 2; bases outside the gene matches: 7. The CDR3 extends over 15 amino acids. The germline V gene encodes CDR1 ENHRY and CDR2 SYGVKD. The library targeted TCRbeta and was prepared with unique molecular identifiers. In TCRdb, the PCR reads were re-called with MiXCR into one record per CDR3 protein. The table records about 110,000 distinct CDR3 sequences, around 10% of them present only once. This clonotype appeared a few times. Its antigen is still unknown. The sequencing here drew on PBMCs, taken before TCRalphabeta/CD19-depleted stem cell transplant. The gene calls are TRBV10-3 and TRBJ2-7; 9 nucleotides line up with TRBD2. The TCR sequence derives from a boy younger than 10 with acute lymphoblastic leukemia, due to receive a stem cell transplant. The CDR3 reads CAISQGGRAAYEQYF. CDR3 sequence (DNA): TGTGCCATCAGTCAGGGCGGGAGGGCGGCCTACGAGCAGTACTTC.